The 13 T cell receptor beta chains given below trace back to one sample, sequenced in a study of early T cells in non-severe SARS-CoV-2 infection. TCRdb ran MiXCR on the 5' RACE reads and lists one entry per CDR3 protein. The repertoire holds 25,000 to 30,000 distinct CDR3 sequences, approximately 5.4% seen once, with roughly 10% in the top ten. Sequenced material: whole blood. The receptor source for this set is an adult who was a healthcare worker with PCR-confirmed SARS-CoV-2 infection or an uninfected control (not recorded which).

To note about this clonotype: A much larger clone lies a single base off, so this may be a read error. The genes are TRBV18 and TRBJ2-6; the D is unclear. The length of the CDR3 is 17 residues. Germline V gene data show CDR1 as KGHSH and CDR2 as LQKENI. Trimming took 6 bases from V and 0 from J, leaving 15 bases between them. The CDR3 sequence is CASSRSLGISGANVLTF. The DNA for the CDR3 is TGTGCCAGCTCGCGTAGCTTGGGGATCTCTGGGGCCAACGTCCTGACTTTC.

J is TRBJ2-5 and V is TRBV6-1; no clear D gene. Deletions cut 4 bases from V and 7 bases from J, with 16 bases between. The CDR3 is made up of 14 amino acids. CDR1 is MNHNS and CDR2 is SASEGT in the germline V gene. The CDR3 here is CASSVSGSRVTQYF. The CDR3 DNA is TGTGCCAGCAGTGTATCTGGATCAAGAGTGACCCAGTACTTC.

V is TRBV6-2 or TRBV6-3 and J is TRBJ2-1; D is uncertain. The CDR3 runs to 12 residues. Germline values: CDR1 MNHEY, CDR2 SVGEGT. Trimming took off 2 bases at V and 5 bases at J, with 4 bases between the two ends. For the CDR3, the DNA is TGTGCCAGCAGTTACCTGAACAATGAGCAGTTCTTC. Translated: CASSYLNNEQFF.

This clonotype was seen many times. This chain joins TRBV7-9 and TRBJ2-7; perhaps TRBD2 as D (5 bases). This CDR3 is 17 amino acids long. The germline CDR1 and CDR2 sequences are SEHNR and FQNEAQ (reference sequence). The V gene lost 3 bases and the J gene lost 1 base, with 19 bases spanning the gap. CDR3 coding DNA: TGTGCCAGCAGCTTGGAATCGAGGGAGACGATTTCCTACGAGCAGTACTTC. Protein sequence: CASSLESRETISYEQYF.

The table lists this clonotype with many counts. This chain links TRBV6-1 with TRBJ1-2, with TRBD1 as a possible D gene (5 bases). The germline V gene has CDR1 MNHNS and CDR2 SASEGT. V was trimmed by 6 bases and J by 5 bases, leaving 19 bases between them. The CDR3 consists of 15 residues. CDR3 coding DNA: TGTGCCAGCAGAAAAACTTGGGACGGAAATTATGGCTACACCTTC. This translates into CASRKTWDGNYGYTF.

This clonotype was observed many times. J is TRBJ1-4 and V is TRBV7-2; D unresolved. Trimming took off 5 bases at V and 1 base at J, with 11 bases between the two ends. Germline CDR1 SGHTA, CDR2 FQGNSA. This CDR3 region has 15 residues. The CDR3 loop reads CASSRRPITNEKLFF. CDR3 nucleotide sequence: TGTGCCAGCAGCCGCAGACCGATAACTAATGAAAAACTGTTTTTT.

The table lists this clonotype with many counts. The chain carries TRBV20-1 and TRBJ2-1; D not resolved. V was trimmed by 0 bases and J by 9 bases, leaving 18 bases between them. The CDR3 is 15 amino acids. Germline-derived CDR1 and CDR2 are DFQATT and SNEGSKA (reference sequence). CDR3: CSARDRRASRVEQFF. CDR3 nucleotide sequence: TGCAGTGCTAGAGACCGTCGGGCTAGTAGGGTTGAGCAGTTCTTC.

The sample holds many counts of this clonotype. This chain joins TRBV11-2 and TRBJ1-1; D is ambiguous. Germline V CDR1 and CDR2: SGHAT, FQNNGV. This CDR3 comprises 13 residues. V was cut by 4 bases and J by 3 bases, with 9 bases left in between. As DNA, the CDR3 is TGTGCCAGCAGCTACGGGCCGGACACTGAAGCTTTCTTT. Amino acids: CASSYGPDTEAFF. Full variable domain (outside the CDR3, taken from reference TRBV11-2 and TRBJ1-1): EAGVAQSPRYKIIEKRQSVAFWCNPISGHATLYWYQQILGQGPKLLIQFQNNGVVDDSQLPKDRFSAERLKGVDSTLKIQPAKLEDSAVYLCASSYGPDTEAFFGQGTRLTVV.

The table lists this clonotype with a few counts. The V gene is TRBV2, the J gene TRBJ2-5; 7 nucleotides match TRBD1. This CDR3 region has 16 residues. The germline V gene has CDR1 SNHLY and CDR2 FYNNEI. Unmatched junction bases numbered 11, after V lost 3 bases and J lost 4 bases. CDR3 DNA: TGTGCCAGCAGTGATTTTGGGACAGTTGTTCGAGAGACCCAGTACTTC. Its translation is CASSDFGTVVRETQYF.

The sample holds a few counts of this clonotype. V usage is TRBV29-1 and J usage is TRBJ2-7, with 9 bases lining up with TRBD1. CDR1 and CDR2 (germline): SQVTM, ANQGSEA. With 0 bases clipped from V and 1 base from J, the junction kept 7 bases outside the gene matches. This CDR3 comprises 16 residues. CDR3 in amino acids: CSVEDPGTGYSYEQYF. The CDR3 coding sequence is TGCAGCGTTGAAGATCCCGGGACAGGGTATTCCTACGAGCAGTACTTC.

In this sample, this clonotype turned up a few times. The genes are TRBV4-2 and TRBJ2-1; 10 bases agree with TRBD2. Germline CDR1 reads LGHNA; CDR2 reads YNFKEQ. The V gene end was trimmed by 0 bases and the J gene end by 7 bases; junction bases not matched to a gene: 6. The CDR3 is 16 residues long. CDR3 in amino acids: CASSQDRAGGPNEQFF. As DNA, the CDR3 is TGTGCCAGCAGCCAAGATCGAGCGGGAGGGCCGAATGAGCAGTTCTTC.

This clonotype was recorded at least ten times. The CDR3 nucleotides read TGTGCCTGGAGCGGGACAGGGATGACTGAAGCTTTCTTT. Translated: CAWSGTGMTEAFF. The V call is TRBV30, the J call TRBJ1-1; TRBD1 agrees at 9 bases. Germline V gene data show CDR1 as GTSNPN and CDR2 as SVGIG (reference sequence). Trimming at V came to 3 bases and at J to 5 bases, leaving 4 bases not matched to a gene. This CDR3 region has 13 residues.

This clonotype was picked up many times. The chain employs TRBV6-5 and TRBJ2-7, with 13 nucleotides matching TRBD2. The trim removed 4 bases at V and 6 bases at J, leaving 3 bases unmatched. The germline V gene encodes CDR1 MNHEY and CDR2 SVGAGI. This CDR3 is 14 amino acids long. The CDR3 here is CASSSRTSGSEQYF. For the CDR3, the DNA is TGTGCCAGCAGTTCCAGGACTAGCGGGAGCGAGCAGTACTTC.